The clone carrying this TCR beta chain has a handful of counts. Antigen specificity is unknown. This record comes from a study of blood T cells in healthy people across ages. Study conclusions and caveats: Researchers judged that diversity estimates from one million T cells fell short of true values. Strong correlation was found linking TCR beta diversity to naive T cell percentage.

Each donor gave ten milliliters of peripheral blood. A second PCR, run for about 7 to 11 cycles, used a sample-barcoded 5' primer plus a J-beta primer mix. From the 5' RACE reads, TCRdb called clonotypes with MiXCR, one entry per CDR3 protein. In the table there are 950,000 to 1,200,000 distinct CDR3 sequences, more than 30% of which are singletons. V shed 2 bases and J shed 6 bases, with 11 bases lying between them. The CDR3 consists of 13 residues. Sequenced input: blood. The chain couples TRBV12-3 or TRBV12-4 to TRBJ2-7, with a tentative D call TRBD1 (6 bases). The receptor was derived from a man aged 18 to 30 in good health. CDR3 bases: TGTGCCAGCAGTTTACAGGGGAAAGGCGAGCAGTACTTC. This encodes CASSLQGKGEQYF.